The text below deals with one T cell receptor beta chain. V was shortened by 5 bases and J by 5 bases, with 11 bases between the two germline ends. This CDR3 is 13 amino acids long. In germline, CDR1 is SGHTA, CDR2 FQGNSA. Random hexamers primed reverse transcription of about 0.5 to 1 ug RNA. immunoSEQ multiplex PCR amplified TCR beta CDR3 across 54 Vbeta, 13 Jbeta. TCRdb redid the calling of the immunoSEQ multiplex PCR reads with MiXCR, one entry per CDR3 protein. The data contain about 200,000 distinct CDR3 sequences, approximately 95% of them singletons. Sequencing targeted TCR beta in blood CD8+ and CD4+ T cells. Negative isolation yielded the CD8+ and CD4+ T cells, while FACS enriched the TEMRA cells. This entry belongs to a study of CD8 T cells in Susac syndrome.

This chain uses TRBV7-2 with TRBJ2-3, with D perhaps TRBD1 or TRBD2 (6 bases each). Source material: CD4+ T cells from PBMCs. This receptor was identified in a human donor with multiple sclerosis. The CDR3: CASSGGPQDTQYF. DNA for the CDR3: TGTGCCAGCAGCGGGGGGCCGCAAGATACGCAGTATTTT. Filled out from reference TRBV7-2 and TRBJ2-3, the complete variable domain reads GAGVSQSPSNKVTEKGKDVELRCDPISGHTALYWYRQSLGQGLEFLIYFQGNSAPDKSGLPSDRFSAERTGGSVSTLTIQRTQQEDSAVYLCASSGGPQDTQYFGPGTRLTVL.